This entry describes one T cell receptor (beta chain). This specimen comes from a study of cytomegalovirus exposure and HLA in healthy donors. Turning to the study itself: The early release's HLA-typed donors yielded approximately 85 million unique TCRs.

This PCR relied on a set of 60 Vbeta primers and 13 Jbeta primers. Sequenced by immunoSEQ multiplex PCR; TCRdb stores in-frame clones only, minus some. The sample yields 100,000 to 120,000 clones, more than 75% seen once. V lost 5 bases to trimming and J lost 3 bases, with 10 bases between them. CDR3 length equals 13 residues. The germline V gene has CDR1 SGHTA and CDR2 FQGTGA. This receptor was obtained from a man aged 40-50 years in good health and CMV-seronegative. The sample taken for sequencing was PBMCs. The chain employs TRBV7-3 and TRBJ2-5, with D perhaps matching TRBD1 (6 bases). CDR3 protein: CASSRGQKETQYF. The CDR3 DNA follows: TGTGCCAGCAGCCGCGGACAGAAAGAGACCCAGTACTTC.